The clone carrying this TCR beta chain occurred a few times. Next came a second PCR, run for 7 to 11 cycles, which used a sample-barcoded 5' primer along with a J-beta primer mix. TCRdb analysed the 5' RACE reads with MiXCR anew, one entry per CDR3 protein. The sample shows more than 900,000 distinct CDR3 sequences, about 29% of them seen only once. This specimen comes from a study of blood T cells in healthy people across ages. CDR3 length: 15 amino acids. Trimming took 4 bases from V and 0 from J; bases not matched to a gene: 4. Germline V lookup: CDR1 SGHTA, CDR2 FQGNSA. In addition, the sample was reused for a study of T cells of mothers and their children.

This sequence was found in a woman aged 40 to 50 in good health. What was sequenced was blood. This chain joins TRBV7-2 and TRBJ2-7, with TRBD1 matching 9 bases. CDR3 bases: TGTGCCAGCAGCTCTGGGACAGGGCGCTCCTACGAGCAGTACTTC. As protein: CASSSGTGRSYEQYF.